The 5 T cell receptor beta chains in this list originate from one sample, sequenced in a study of cytomegalovirus exposure and HLA in healthy donors. Primers for the PCR totalled 60 Vbeta and 13 Jbeta. Assay used: immunoSEQ multiplex PCR; TCRdb lists only in-frame clones, some missing. This table has about 150,000 clones, around 75% appearing once. The sample consisted of PBMCs. The receptors were gathered from a man between 25 and 39 years old in good health and CMV-seronegative.

This clone has only a few counts. CDR3 sequence (DNA): TGTGCCAGCAGCGTAGGCATGGGGGACTCCTCCTACGAGCAGTACTTC. It yields the protein CASSVGMGDSSYEQYF. V usage is TRBV9 and J usage is TRBJ2-7, with a weak D call TRBD2 (6 bases). Trimming took 0 bases from V and 0 from J, leaving 13 bases between them. There are 16 residues in the CDR3. Germline-derived CDR1 and CDR2 are SGDLS and YYNGEE.

The CDR3 sequence: CASSQAPTGGDTEAFF. The CDR3 coding sequence is TGTGCCAGCAGCCAAGCCCCGACAGGGGGGGACACTGAAGCTTTCTTT. The chain employs TRBV4-2 and TRBJ1-1; the match to TRBD1 covers 9 bases. The CDR3 extends over 16 amino acids. Germline-derived CDR1 and CDR2 are LGHNA and YNFKEQ. The junction had 6 bases not matched to a gene; V was cut back by 1 base and J by 3 bases.

The V call is TRBV27, the J call TRBJ2-1, with TRBD2 matching 9 bases. Germline lookup yields CDR1 MNHEY and CDR2 SMNVEV (reference sequence). V lost 2 bases and J lost 2; bases outside the gene matches: 22. The length of the CDR3 is 22 residues. The CDR3 loop reads CASSLNGVVGTSPPGPYNEQFF. The CDR3 DNA reads TGTGCCAGCAGTTTAAATGGGGTGGTTGGGACTAGCCCCCCGGGACCCTACAATGAGCAGTTCTTC.

By proportion, this clone is medium-sized. The chain couples TRBV28 to TRBJ2-7, with 7 bases identical to TRBD2. From germline, CDR1 is MDHEN and CDR2 SYDVKM. The CDR3 is made up of 15 amino acids. The V gene end was trimmed by 7 bases and the J gene end by 0 bases; junction bases not matched to a gene: 9. The CDR3 region is CASIGEGLSSYEQYF. In DNA, the CDR3 is TGTGCCAGCATCGGGGAGGGTTTAAGCTCCTACGAGCAGTACTTC.

J is TRBJ1-5 and V is TRBV29-1; D may be TRBD1 (6 bases). This CDR3 has 13 residues. Trimming stripped 6 bases from V and 4 bases from J, with 13 bases between. Per germline, CDR1 SQVTM and CDR2 ANQGSEA. The CDR3 DNA follows: TGCAGCGTCGCAGGACAGAGAAATCAGCCCCAGCATTTT. Its translation is CSVAGQRNQPQHF.